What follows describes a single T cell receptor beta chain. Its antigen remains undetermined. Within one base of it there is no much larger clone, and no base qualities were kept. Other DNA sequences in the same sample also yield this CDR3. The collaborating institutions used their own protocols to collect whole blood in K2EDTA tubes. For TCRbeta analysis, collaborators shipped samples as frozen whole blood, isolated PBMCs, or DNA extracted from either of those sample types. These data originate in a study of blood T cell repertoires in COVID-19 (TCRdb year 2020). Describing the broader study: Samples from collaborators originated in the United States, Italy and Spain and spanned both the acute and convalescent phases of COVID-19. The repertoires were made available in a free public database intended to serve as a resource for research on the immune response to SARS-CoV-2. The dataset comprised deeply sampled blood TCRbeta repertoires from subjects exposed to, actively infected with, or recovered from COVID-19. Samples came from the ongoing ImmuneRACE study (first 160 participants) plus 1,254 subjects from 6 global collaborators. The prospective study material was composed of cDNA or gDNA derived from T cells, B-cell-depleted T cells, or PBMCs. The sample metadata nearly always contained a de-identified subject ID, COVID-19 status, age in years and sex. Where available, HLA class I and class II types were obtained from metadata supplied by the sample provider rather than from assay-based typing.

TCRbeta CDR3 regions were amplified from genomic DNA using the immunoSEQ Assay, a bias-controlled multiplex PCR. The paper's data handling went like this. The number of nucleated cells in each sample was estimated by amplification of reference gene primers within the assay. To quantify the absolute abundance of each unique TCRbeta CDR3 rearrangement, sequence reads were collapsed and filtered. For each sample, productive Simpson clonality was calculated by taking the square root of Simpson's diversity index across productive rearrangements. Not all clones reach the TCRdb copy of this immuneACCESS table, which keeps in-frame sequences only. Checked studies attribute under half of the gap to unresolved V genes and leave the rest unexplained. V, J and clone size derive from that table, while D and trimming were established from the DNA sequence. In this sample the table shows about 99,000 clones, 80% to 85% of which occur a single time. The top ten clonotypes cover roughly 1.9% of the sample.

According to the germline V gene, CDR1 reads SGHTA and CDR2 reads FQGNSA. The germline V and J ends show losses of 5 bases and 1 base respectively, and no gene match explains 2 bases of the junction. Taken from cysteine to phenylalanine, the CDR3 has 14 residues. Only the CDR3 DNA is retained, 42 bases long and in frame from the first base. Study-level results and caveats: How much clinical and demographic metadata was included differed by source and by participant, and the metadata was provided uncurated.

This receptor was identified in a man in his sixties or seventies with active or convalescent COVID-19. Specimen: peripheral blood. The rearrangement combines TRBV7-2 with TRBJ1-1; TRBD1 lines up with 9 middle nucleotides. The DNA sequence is TGTGCCAGCAGCCTACAGGGGGCGAACACTGAAGCTTTCTTT. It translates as CASSLQGANTEAFF.